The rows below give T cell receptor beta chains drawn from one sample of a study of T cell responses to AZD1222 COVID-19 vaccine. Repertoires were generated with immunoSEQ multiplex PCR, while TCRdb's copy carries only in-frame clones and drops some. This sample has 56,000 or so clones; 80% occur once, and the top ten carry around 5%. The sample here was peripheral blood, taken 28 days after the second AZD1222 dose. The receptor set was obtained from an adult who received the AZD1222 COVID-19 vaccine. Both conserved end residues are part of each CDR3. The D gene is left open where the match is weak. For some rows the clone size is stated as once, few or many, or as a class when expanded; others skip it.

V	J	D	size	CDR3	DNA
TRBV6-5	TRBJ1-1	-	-	CASSLSGAEAFF	TGTGCCAGCAGTCTCAGCGGCGCTGAAGCTTTCTTT
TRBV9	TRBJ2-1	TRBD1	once	CASSLSTGNEQFF	TGTGCCAGCAGCCTGTCGACAGGGAATGAGCAGTTCTTC
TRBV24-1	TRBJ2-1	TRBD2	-	CATSLWSSGFEQFF	TGTGCCACCAGTCTTTGGTCTAGCGGTTTTGAGCAGTTCTTC
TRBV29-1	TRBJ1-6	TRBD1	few	CSVGQGAGSPLHF	TGCAGCGTTGGACAGGGGGCAGGATCACCCCTCCACTTT
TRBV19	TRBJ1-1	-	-	CASRPGHKNTEAFF	TGTGCCAGTAGGCCGGGACACAAGAACACTGAAGCTTTCTTT
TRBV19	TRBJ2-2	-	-	CASSITGNTGELFF	TGTGCCAGTAGTATTACGGGGAACACCGGGGAGCTGTTTTTT
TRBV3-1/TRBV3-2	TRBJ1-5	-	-	CASSQSGREQPQHF	TGTGCCAGCAGCCAGTCGGGACGGGAACAGCCCCAGCATTTT
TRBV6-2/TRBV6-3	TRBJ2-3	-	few	CASSLSPLSTQYF	TGTGCCAGCAGTCTCAGCCCACTTAGTACGCAGTATTTT
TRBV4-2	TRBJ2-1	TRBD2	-	CASSQGTSGAYNEQFF	TGTGCCAGCAGCCAAGGCACTAGCGGGGCCTACAATGAGCAGTTCTTC
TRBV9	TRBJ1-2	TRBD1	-	CASSVGGTGLAYGYTF	TGTGCCAGCAGCGTAGGAGGGACAGGGCTGGCCTATGGCTACACCTTC
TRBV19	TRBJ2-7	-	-	CASSKLAPPPTYEQYF	TGTGCCAGTAGCAAACTAGCTCCTCCCCCGACCTACGAGCAGTACTTC
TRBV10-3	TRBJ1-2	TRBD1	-	CAISESGQGAHGYTF	TGTGCCATCAGTGAGTCGGGACAGGGGGCGCATGGCTACACCTTC
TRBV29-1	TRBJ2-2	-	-	CSVDPGGANTGELFF	TGCAGCGTTGATCCAGGGGGGGCGAACACCGGGGAGCTGTTTTTT
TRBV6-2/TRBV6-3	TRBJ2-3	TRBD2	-	CASSRRGGRMLDTQYF	TGTGCCAGCAGCCGTCGGGGGGGGAGGATGCTAGATACGCAGTATTTT
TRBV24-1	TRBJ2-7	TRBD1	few	CATSDSGQGSYEQYF	TGTGCCACCAGTGACTCCGGACAGGGATCCTACGAGCAGTACTTC
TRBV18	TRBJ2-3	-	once	CASSPNPGGGTDTQYF	TGTGCCAGCTCACCAAACCCCGGCGGTGGCACAGATACGCAGTATTTT
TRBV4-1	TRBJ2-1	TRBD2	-	CASSQAGGYNEQFF	TGCGCCAGCAGCCAAGCGGGGGGGTACAATGAGCAGTTCTTC
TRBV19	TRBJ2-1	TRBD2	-	CASSRREGSYNEQFF	TGTGCCAGTAGTCGACGGGAGGGCTCCTACAATGAGCAGTTCTTC
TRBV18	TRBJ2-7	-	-	CASSLTDVGEQYF	TGTGCCAGCTCACTCACGGATGTAGGCGAGCAGTACTTC
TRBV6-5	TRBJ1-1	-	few	CASSSIHRGTEAFF	TGTGCCAGCAGTTCCATCCACCGGGGGACTGAAGCTTTCTTT
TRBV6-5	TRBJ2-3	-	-	CASSSNPGEKADTQYF	TGTGCCAGCAGTTCAAACCCAGGGGAAAAGGCAGATACGCAGTATTTT
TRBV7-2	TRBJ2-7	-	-	CASSLKTESYEQYF	TGTGCCAGCAGCCTAAAGACAGAAAGCTACGAGCAGTACTTC
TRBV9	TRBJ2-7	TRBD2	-	CASSPGRENTYEQYF	TGTGCCAGCAGCCCCGGGCGGGAGAACACCTACGAGCAGTACTTC
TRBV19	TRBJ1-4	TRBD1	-	CASRPGGEKLFF	TGTGCCAGTAGGCCAGGGGGGGAAAAACTGTTTTTT
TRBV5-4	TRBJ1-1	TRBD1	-	CASSLPGQGRTEAFF	TGTGCCAGCAGCTTGCCAGGACAGGGAAGGACTGAAGCTTTCTTT
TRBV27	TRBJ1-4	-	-	CASSDSTNEKLFF	TGTGCCAGTTCGGACAGCACTAATGAAAAACTGTTTTTT
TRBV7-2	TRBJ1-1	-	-	CASSSYKNTEAFF	TGTGCCAGCAGCTCTTACAAGAACACTGAAGCTTTCTTT
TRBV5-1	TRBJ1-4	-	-	CASSTGYNEKLFF	TGCGCCAGCTCGACAGGTTATAATGAAAAACTGTTTTTT
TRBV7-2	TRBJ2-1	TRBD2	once	CASSLVAGGYNEQFF	TGTGCCAGCAGCTTAGTAGCGGGGGGGTACAATGAGCAGTTCTTC
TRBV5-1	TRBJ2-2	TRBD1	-	CASRRGQGQNTGELFF	TGCGCCAGCAGACGGGGACAGGGACAAAACACCGGGGAGCTGTTTTTT
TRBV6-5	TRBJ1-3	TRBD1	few	CASSRGNPGNTIYF	TGTGCCAGTTCCAGGGGGAACCCTGGAAACACCATATATTTT
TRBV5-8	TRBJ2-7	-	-	CASSFFGVKKLLSSYEQYF	TGTGCCAGCAGCTTCTTTGGGGTCAAGAAGTTGTTAAGCTCCTACGAGCAGTACTTC
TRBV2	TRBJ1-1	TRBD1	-	CASSVQGLNTEAFF	TGTGCCAGCAGTGTACAGGGGCTGAACACTGAAGCTTTCTTT
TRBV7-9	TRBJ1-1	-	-	CASRSTAGAEAFF	TGTGCCAGCAGGTCGACAGCCGGAGCAGAAGCTTTCTTT
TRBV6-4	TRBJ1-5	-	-	CASSPPHPGNQPQHF	TGTGCCAGCAGTCCTCCCCATCCGGGCAATCAGCCCCAGCATTTT
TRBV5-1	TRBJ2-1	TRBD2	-	CASSLEGSGGPGGYNEQFF	TGCGCCAGCAGCTTGGAAGGTAGCGGGGGGCCAGGAGGTTACAATGAGCAGTTCTTC